The 24 T cell receptor beta chains below come from one sample, sequenced in a study of T cell changes during pregnancy in multiple sclerosis. Clones were sequenced by immunoSEQ multiplex PCR, and TCRdb holds only the in-frame ones, with some missing. The repertoire holds about 70,000 clones, with roughly 92% as singletons. The sequences come from peripheral blood, collected in the second trimester of pregnancy. These receptors all stem from a female donor in good health, enrolled as a control in a pregnancy study.

J is TRBJ2-1 and V is TRBV7-9, with TRBD2 matching over 9 bases. J was trimmed by 7 bases and V by 5 bases; bases with no gene match: 9. The CDR3 length is 15 residues. CDR1 and CDR2 from the germline V gene are SEHNR and FQNEAQ (reference sequence). As DNA, the CDR3 is TGTGCCAGCAGCGTTAGCGGGGGACGAATGAATGAGCAGTTCTTC. Protein sequence: CASSVSGGRMNEQFF.

This clone has only one observation. The chain links TRBV2 to TRBJ2-7, with D unresolved. V dropped 4 bases and J dropped 3 bases, with 7 bases sitting between them. This CDR3 comprises 12 residues. From germline, CDR1 is SNHLY and CDR2 FYNNEI. The CDR3 loop is CASSGQNYEQYF. In DNA, the CDR3 is TGTGCCAGCAGTGGGCAGAACTACGAGCAGTACTTC.

The chain has TRBV19 and TRBJ2-4; 8 bases map to TRBD1. CDR1 LNHDA and CDR2 SQIVND come from the germline V gene (reference sequence). V was pared by 5 bases and J by 5 bases, with 8 bases of the junction left unmatched. The CDR3 runs to 15 residues. CDR3 nucleotide sequence: TGTGCCAGTAGTCTCTTCGGGACAGGTGAAAACATTCAGTACTTC. It translates to CASSLFGTGENIQYF.

This clone came up once. V usage is TRBV29-1 and J usage is TRBJ1-1; TRBD1 agrees at 8 bases. Per germline, CDR1 SQVTM and CDR2 ANQGSEA. The CDR3 is 14 residues long. J lost 6 bases, V lost 7 bases, and 13 bases had no gene match. CDR3 DNA sequence: TGCAGCGCAGCCACTTATGGGACAGGAGCTGAAGCTTTCTTT. Its protein product is CSAATYGTGAEAFF.

This clone came up once. DNA for the CDR3: TGTGCCAGCAGTGACGGGTCTATGGGCTATGGCTACACCTTC. It yields the protein CASSDGSMGYGYTF. V gene TRBV6-5 combines with J gene TRBJ1-2, with D uncertain. Germline lookup yields CDR1 MNHEY and CDR2 SVGAGI. The CDR3 extends over 14 amino acids. V was pared by 5 bases and J by 4 bases, with 14 bases between.

The chain employs TRBV7-2 and TRBJ2-7; 9 bases align to TRBD1. The CDR3 is 14 residues long. V shed 4 bases and J 7 bases; nucleotides not matched to a gene: 8. The germline gives CDR1 SGHTA, CDR2 FQGNSA. CDR3 sequence (DNA): TGTGCCAGCAGCTCGGACAGGGGTCAGCGGGAGCAGTACTTC. It translates to CASSSDRGQREQYF.

V usage is TRBV4-1 and J usage is TRBJ2-3; D uncertain. V gave up 3 bases and J gave up 0 bases, with 13 bases separating them. From germline, CDR1 is MGHRA and CDR2 YSYEKL. This CDR3 comprises 16 residues. The CDR3 protein is CASSQSWPTSTDTQYF. As DNA, the CDR3 is TGCGCCAGCAGCCAGTCTTGGCCGACAAGCACAGATACGCAGTATTTT.

This chain links TRBV19 with TRBJ2-7; TRBD1 matches at 7 bases. The germline V gene encodes CDR1 LNHDA and CDR2 SQIVND (reference sequence). Unmatched junction bases numbered 4, after V lost 9 bases and J lost 2 bases. The CDR3 spans 12 residues. The chain's CDR3 is CASRDSAYEQYF. The DNA for the CDR3 is TGTGCCAGCCGGGACAGTGCCTACGAGCAGTACTTC.

This clone was recorded once. The chain links TRBV9 to TRBJ2-3; the match to TRBD1 covers 9 bases. CDR1 and CDR2 from the germline V gene are SGDLS and YYNGEE. The CDR3 extends over 16 amino acids. V gave up 0 bases and J gave up 6 bases; unmatched junction bases: 8. DNA for the CDR3: TGTGCCAGCAGCGTAGTTGGGACAGGGAATGAGGATACGCAGTATTTT. Its protein product is CASSVVGTGNEDTQYF.

The CDR3 sequence: CASSFRGARGETQYF. DNA for the CDR3: TGTGCCAGCAGCTTTCGCGGGGCGCGTGGAGAGACCCAGTACTTC. This rearrangement joins TRBV7-8 to TRBJ2-5; D perhaps matches TRBD2 (6 bases). V was trimmed by 3 bases and J by 4 bases, leaving 15 bases between them. The CDR3 extends over 15 amino acids. Looked up from germline, CDR1 is SGHVS and CDR2 is FQNEAQ.

The CDR3 region is CASSFNGEKLFF. In DNA, the CDR3 is TGTGCCAGCAGCTTCAACGGTGAAAAACTGTTTTTT. The chain combines TRBV11-2 with TRBJ1-4; D is undetermined. The germline V gene encodes CDR1 SGHAT and CDR2 FQNNGV. CDR3 size: 12 residues. V lost 3 bases to trimming and J lost 7 bases, with 6 bases between them.

This chain uses TRBV7-8 with TRBJ1-2, with TRBD1 matching over 7 bases. CDR1 and CDR2 from the germline V gene are SGHVS and FQNEAQ. The CDR3 is made up of 14 amino acids. After removal of 0 bases from V and 4 bases from J, the junction contained 2 bases not matched to a gene. The CDR3 loop reads CASSLAGQFYGYTF. The CDR3 DNA is TGTGCCAGCAGCTTAGCGGGACAGTTCTATGGCTACACCTTC.

The chain carries TRBV4-1 and TRBJ2-5; TRBD2 matches at 7 bases. The J segment lost 2 bases and the V segment lost 4 bases, leaving 19 bases of the junction unmatched. This CDR3 is built from 19 residues. Germline CDR1 is MGHRA and CDR2 is YSYEKL. The CDR3 DNA reads TGCGCCAGCAGCCTTGTAGAGGGAGGGATAGGGGATGGGCAAGAGACCCAGTACTTC. Its protein product is CASSLVEGGIGDGQETQYF.

This chain links TRBV4-3 with TRBJ2-7; no clear D gene. Trimming took 0 bases from V and 3 from J, leaving 9 bases between them. In germline, CDR1 is LGHNA, CDR2 YSLEER. The CDR3 length is 14 residues. CDR3: CASSQDIVYYEQYF. CDR3 nucleotides: TGCGCCAGCAGCCAAGATATAGTCTACTACGAGCAGTACTTC.

The chain uses TRBV18 and TRBJ1-2, with unresolved D. CDR1 and CDR2 (germline): KGHSH, LQKENI. The CDR3 loop spans 12 amino acids. Trimming pared 6 bases from V and 8 bases from J, leaving 13 bases between. Written as DNA, the CDR3 is TGTGCCAGCTCCCCGACAAACTCGGGCTACACCTTC. Amino acids: CASSPTNSGYTF.

Only one count was recorded for this clone. The gene calls are TRBV9 and TRBJ1-1; D is undetermined. V was clipped by 3 bases and J by 0 bases, with 12 bases between them. This CDR3 region has 15 residues. Germline V lookup: CDR1 SGDLS, CDR2 YYNGEE. The CDR3 DNA is TGTGCCAGCAGCGCGTACGGGTCCTTGAACACTGAAGCTTTCTTT. Translating it yields CASSAYGSLNTEAFF.

This rearrangement joins TRBV7-2 to TRBJ1-3, with 9 bases matching TRBD1. Germline CDR1 reads SGHTA; CDR2 reads FQGNSA. V was clipped by 6 bases and J by 0 bases; unmatched bases: 3. The CDR3 is 15 residues long. CDR3 residues: CASSKQGASGNTIYF. The CDR3 bases are TGTGCCAGCAGTAAACAGGGGGCCTCTGGAAACACCATATATTTT. The variable domain in full, with the rest retrieved from reference TRBV7-2 and TRBJ1-3, is GAGVSQSPSNKVTEKGKDVELRCDPISGHTALYWYRQSLGQGLEFLIYFQGNSAPDKSGLPSDRFSAERTGGSVSTLTIQRTQQEDSAVYLCASSKQGASGNTIYFGEGSWLTVV.

The chain employs TRBV19 and TRBJ1-2, with TRBD1 as a possible D gene (5 bases). This CDR3 has 14 residues. From germline, CDR1 is LNHDA and CDR2 SQIVND (reference sequence). Deletions cut 6 bases from V and 2 bases from J, with 13 bases between. CDR3 residues: CASRHSGGNYGYTF. The DNA of the CDR3 is TGTGCCAGTAGGCACTCCGGGGGAAACTATGGCTACACCTTC.

The chain combines TRBV29-1 with TRBJ1-5, with no clear D. CDR1 SQVTM and CDR2 ANQGSEA come from the germline V gene. Trimming removed 4 bases at V and 5 bases at J, with 12 bases between. This CDR3 region has 13 residues. This chain's CDR3 is CSVGRAFDQPQHF. CDR3 DNA sequence: TGCAGCGTTGGGAGGGCATTTGATCAGCCCCAGCATTTT.

This chain links TRBV27 with TRBJ2-1; 7 positions match TRBD1. The CDR3 spans 15 residues. V was pared by 4 bases and J by 4 bases, with 7 bases of the junction left unmatched. Germline CDR1 is MNHEY and CDR2 is SMNVEV (reference sequence). CDR3 loop: CASSSGQALYNEQFF. The CDR3 bases are TGTGCCAGCAGTTCCGGACAGGCCTTATACAATGAGCAGTTCTTC.

The chain links TRBV28 to TRBJ1-3; D is perhaps TRBD1 (5 bases). Germline assignment: CDR1 MDHEN and CDR2 SYDVKM. V lost 3 bases and J 7 bases, leaving 13 bases between the germline ends. This CDR3 has 14 amino acids. Here the CDR3 reads CASSLGGWDNTIYF. The DNA for the CDR3 is TGTGCCAGCAGTTTGGGAGGGTGGGACAACACCATATATTTT. The full variable domain, completed using reference TRBV28 and TRBJ1-3, is DVKVTQSSRYLVKRTGEKVFLECVQDMDHENMFWYRQDPGLGLRLIYFSYDVKMKEKGDIPEGYSVSREKKERFSLILESASTNQTSMYLCASSLGGWDNTIYFGEGSWLTVV.

The chain is built from TRBV4-1 and TRBJ2-1; possible D gene TRBD2, 6 bases. Trimming took 4 bases from V and 5 from J, leaving 12 bases between them. The CDR3 totals 14 residues. The germline V gene encodes CDR1 MGHRA and CDR2 YSYEKL. CDR3 bases: TGCGCCAGCAGCCCAGTAGGGACTCACAATGAGCAGTTCTTC. The encoded protein is CASSPVGTHNEQFF.

The chain couples TRBV7-3 to TRBJ1-2; 8 bases align to TRBD1. CDR3 length: 13 amino acids. Germline V gives CDR1 SGHTA, CDR2 FQGTGA. V dropped 4 bases and J dropped 7; count of bases not matched to a gene: 5. The CDR3 nucleotides are TGTGCCAGCAGCTCACCCGGGACAGGTGGCTACACCTTC. Translating it yields CASSSPGTGGYTF. Full variable domain (remainder filled in from reference TRBV7-3 and TRBJ1-2): GAGVSQTPSNKVTEKGKYVELRCDPISGHTALYWYRQSLGQGPEFLIYFQGTGAADDSGLPNDRFFAVRPEGSVSTLKIQRTERGDSAVYLCASSSPGTGGYTFGSGTRLTVV.

This clone has only one observation. This chain joins TRBV29-1 and TRBJ1-2; TRBD1 matches 9 bases. J was trimmed by 8 bases and V by 7 bases; bases with no gene match: 5. From germline, CDR1 is SQVTM and CDR2 ANQGSEA. This CDR3 contains 11 residues. The CDR3 coding sequence is TGCAGCGCTGACAGGGGGTACGGCTACACCTTC. Translated: CSADRGYGYTF.